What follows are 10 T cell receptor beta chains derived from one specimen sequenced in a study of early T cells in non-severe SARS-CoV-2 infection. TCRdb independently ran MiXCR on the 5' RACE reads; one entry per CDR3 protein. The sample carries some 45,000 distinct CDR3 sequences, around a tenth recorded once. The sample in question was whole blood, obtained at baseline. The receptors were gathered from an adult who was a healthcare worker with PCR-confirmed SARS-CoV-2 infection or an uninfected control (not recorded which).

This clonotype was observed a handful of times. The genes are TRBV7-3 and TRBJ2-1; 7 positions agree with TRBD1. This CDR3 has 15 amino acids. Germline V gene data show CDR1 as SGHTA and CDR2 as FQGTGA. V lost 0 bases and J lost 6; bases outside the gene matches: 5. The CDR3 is CASSLTGGLSNEQFF. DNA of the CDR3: TGTGCCAGCAGCTTAACAGGGGGCCTAAGCAATGAGCAGTTCTTC.

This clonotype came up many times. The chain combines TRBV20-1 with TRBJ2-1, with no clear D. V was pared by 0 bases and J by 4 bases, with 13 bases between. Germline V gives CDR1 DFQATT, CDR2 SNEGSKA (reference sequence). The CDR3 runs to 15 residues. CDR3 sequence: CSARDLSVGYNEQFF. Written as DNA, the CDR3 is TGCAGTGCTAGAGATCTGTCGGTGGGGTACAATGAGCAGTTCTTC.

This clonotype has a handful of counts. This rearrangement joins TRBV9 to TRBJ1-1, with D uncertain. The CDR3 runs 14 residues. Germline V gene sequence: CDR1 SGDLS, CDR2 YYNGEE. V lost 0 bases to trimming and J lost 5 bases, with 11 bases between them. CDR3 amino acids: CASSVEVQSTEAFF. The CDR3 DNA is TGTGCCAGCAGCGTAGAAGTCCAAAGTACTGAAGCTTTCTTT.

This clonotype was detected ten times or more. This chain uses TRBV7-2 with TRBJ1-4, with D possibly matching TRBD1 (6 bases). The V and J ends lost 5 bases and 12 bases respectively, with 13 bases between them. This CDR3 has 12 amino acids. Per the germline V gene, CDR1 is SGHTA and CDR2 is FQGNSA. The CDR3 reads CASSIQGAELFF. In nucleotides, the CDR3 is TGTGCCAGCAGCATACAGGGAGCGGAACTGTTTTTT.

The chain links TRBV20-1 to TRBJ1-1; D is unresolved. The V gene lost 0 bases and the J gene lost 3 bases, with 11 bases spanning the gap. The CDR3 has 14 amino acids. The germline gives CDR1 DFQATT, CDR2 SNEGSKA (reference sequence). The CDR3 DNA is TGCAGTGCTAGAGATCGCGGCGGGGACACTGAAGCTTTCTTT. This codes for CSARDRGGDTEAFF.

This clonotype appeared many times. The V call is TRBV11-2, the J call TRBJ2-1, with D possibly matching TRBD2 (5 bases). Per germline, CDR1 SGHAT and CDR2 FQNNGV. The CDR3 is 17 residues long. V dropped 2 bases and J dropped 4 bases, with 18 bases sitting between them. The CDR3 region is CASSLLLRGGRYNEQFF. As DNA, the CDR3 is TGTGCCAGCAGCTTACTCCTGCGCGGAGGAAGATACAATGAGCAGTTCTTC.

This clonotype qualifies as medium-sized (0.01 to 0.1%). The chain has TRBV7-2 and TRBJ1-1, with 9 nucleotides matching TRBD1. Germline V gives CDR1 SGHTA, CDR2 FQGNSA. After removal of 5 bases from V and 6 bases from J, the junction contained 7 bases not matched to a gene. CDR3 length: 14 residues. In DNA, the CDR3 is TGTGCCAGCAGCATAAGGGGACAGGGAGCTGAAGCTTTCTTT. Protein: CASSIRGQGAEAFF.

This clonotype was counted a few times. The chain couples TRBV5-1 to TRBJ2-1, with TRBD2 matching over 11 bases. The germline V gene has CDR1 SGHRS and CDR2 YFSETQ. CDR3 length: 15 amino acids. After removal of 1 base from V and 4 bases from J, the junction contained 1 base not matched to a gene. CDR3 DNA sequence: TGCGCCAGCAGCTTGCTAGCGGGAGGATACAATGAGCAGTTCTTC. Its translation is CASSLLAGGYNEQFF.

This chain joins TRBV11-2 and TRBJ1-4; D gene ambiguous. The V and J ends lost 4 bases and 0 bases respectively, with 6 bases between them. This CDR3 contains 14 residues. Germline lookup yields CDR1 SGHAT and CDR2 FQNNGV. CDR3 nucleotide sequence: TGTGCCAGCAGCTCCCGCACAACTAATGAAAAACTGTTTTTT. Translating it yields CASSSRTTNEKLFF.

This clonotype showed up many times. DNA for the CDR3: TGTGCCAGCAGCTTAGTAGCGGGGGAAGATAGCGAGCAGTACTTC. Translating it yields CASSLVAGEDSEQYF. This chain connects TRBV7-2 to TRBJ2-7; 9 bases are a match to TRBD2. This CDR3 is built from 15 residues. Losses at the gene ends were 1 base for V and 6 bases for J; bases not matched to a gene: 7. Germline V CDR1 and CDR2: SGHTA, FQGNSA. Full variable domain (missing parts from reference TRBV7-2 and TRBJ2-7): GAGVSQSPSNKVTEKGKDVELRCDPISGHTALYWYRQSLGQGLEFLIYFQGNSAPDKSGLPSDRFSAERTGGSVSTLTIQRTQQEDSAVYLCASSLVAGEDSEQYFGPGTRLTVT.